This TCR beta chain originates from a study of shared clonotypes between healthy human individuals. Naive CD4+ cells were CD45RA-selected; the remaining cells were memory. V lost 3 bases, J lost 4 bases, and 8 bases stayed unmatched. Germline CDR1 is MNHEY and CDR2 is SMNVEV (reference sequence). This CDR3 has 17 residues. In replicate PCRs of sorted subsets, about 190 ng DNA, approximately 30,000 T cell genomes, was used. The data were produced by immunoSEQ multiplex PCR, yet TCRdb's version contains in-frame clones alone and is incomplete. In the table there are 740,000 or so clones, approximately 73% of which are singletons.

The chain couples TRBV27 to TRBJ1-4, with 10 nucleotides matching TRBD1. The sequence was collected from a woman under 40 in good health. The sample was memory CD4+ T cells sorted from blood. Subset here: CD45RA-negative fraction. The CDR3 is CASSLGTGVGSNEKLFF. The CDR3 DNA sequence: TGTGCCAGCAGTTTGGGGACAGGGGTCGGCAGTAATGAAAAACTGTTTTTT. The variable domain in full, with the rest retrieved from reference TRBV27 and TRBJ1-4, is EAQVTQNPRYLITVTGKKLTVTCSQNMNHEYMSWYRQDPGLGLRQIYYSMNVEVTDKGDVPEGYKVSRKEKRNFPLILESPSPNQTSLYFCASSLGTGVGSNEKLFFGSGTQLSVL.